Included here is one T cell receptor (beta chain) sequence, with context. Produced via immunoSEQ multiplex PCR; TCRdb's table is partial and in-frame only. The sample holds fewer than 700,000 clones; roughly 88% are singletons and the top ten take around 0.0099%. Germline V lookup: CDR1 LGHNA, CDR2 YSLEER. This CDR3 spans 16 amino acids. With 0 bases clipped from V and 5 bases from J, the junction kept 7 bases outside the gene matches. This specimen comes from a study of shared T cell receptors in the human thymus. These data also formed part of another study, on human thymus T cells. As reported in that work: Resections removed during corrective heart surgery provided the thymus tissue used. Gene usage for V and J segments appeared biased in thymic and blood repertoires. What related research reported was that thymic repertoires overlapped highly among unrelated individuals.

The sequenced sample was thymocytes. The origin of this receptor is a boy younger than two with a congenital heart defect. V is TRBV4-3 and J is TRBJ2-4; 7 nucleotides match TRBD1. The CDR3 nucleotides are TGCGCCAGCAGCCAAGATAGGAGACAGGGAGAAAACATTCAGTACTTC. Translation gives CASSQDRRQGENIQYF.